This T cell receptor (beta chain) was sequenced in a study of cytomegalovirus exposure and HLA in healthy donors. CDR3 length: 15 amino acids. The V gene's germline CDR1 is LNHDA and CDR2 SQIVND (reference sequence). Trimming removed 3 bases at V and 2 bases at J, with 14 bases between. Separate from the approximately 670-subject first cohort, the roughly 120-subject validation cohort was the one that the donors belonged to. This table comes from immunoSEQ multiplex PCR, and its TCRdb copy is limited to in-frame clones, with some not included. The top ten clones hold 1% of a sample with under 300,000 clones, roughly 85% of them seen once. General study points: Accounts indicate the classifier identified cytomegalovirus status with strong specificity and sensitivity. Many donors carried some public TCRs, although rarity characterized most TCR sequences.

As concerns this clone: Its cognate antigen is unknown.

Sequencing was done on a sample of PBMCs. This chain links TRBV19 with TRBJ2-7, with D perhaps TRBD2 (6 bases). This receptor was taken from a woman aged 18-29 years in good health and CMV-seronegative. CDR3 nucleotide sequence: TGTGCCAGTAGTATCACGGGACTGTTAACCTACGAGCAGTACTTC. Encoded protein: CASSITGLLTYEQYF.